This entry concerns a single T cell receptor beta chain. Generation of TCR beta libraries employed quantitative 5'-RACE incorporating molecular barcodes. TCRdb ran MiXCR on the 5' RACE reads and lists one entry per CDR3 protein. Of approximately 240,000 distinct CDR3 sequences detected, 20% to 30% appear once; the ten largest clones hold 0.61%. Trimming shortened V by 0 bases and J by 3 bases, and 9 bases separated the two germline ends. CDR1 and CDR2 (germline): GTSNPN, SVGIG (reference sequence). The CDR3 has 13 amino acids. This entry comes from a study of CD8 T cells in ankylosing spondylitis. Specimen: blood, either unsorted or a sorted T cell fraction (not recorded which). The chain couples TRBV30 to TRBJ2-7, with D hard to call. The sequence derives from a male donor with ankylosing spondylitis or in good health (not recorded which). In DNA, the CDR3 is TGTGCCTGGAGTGTACAAGGGCTCTACGAGCAGTACTTC. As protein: CAWSVQGLYEQYF.